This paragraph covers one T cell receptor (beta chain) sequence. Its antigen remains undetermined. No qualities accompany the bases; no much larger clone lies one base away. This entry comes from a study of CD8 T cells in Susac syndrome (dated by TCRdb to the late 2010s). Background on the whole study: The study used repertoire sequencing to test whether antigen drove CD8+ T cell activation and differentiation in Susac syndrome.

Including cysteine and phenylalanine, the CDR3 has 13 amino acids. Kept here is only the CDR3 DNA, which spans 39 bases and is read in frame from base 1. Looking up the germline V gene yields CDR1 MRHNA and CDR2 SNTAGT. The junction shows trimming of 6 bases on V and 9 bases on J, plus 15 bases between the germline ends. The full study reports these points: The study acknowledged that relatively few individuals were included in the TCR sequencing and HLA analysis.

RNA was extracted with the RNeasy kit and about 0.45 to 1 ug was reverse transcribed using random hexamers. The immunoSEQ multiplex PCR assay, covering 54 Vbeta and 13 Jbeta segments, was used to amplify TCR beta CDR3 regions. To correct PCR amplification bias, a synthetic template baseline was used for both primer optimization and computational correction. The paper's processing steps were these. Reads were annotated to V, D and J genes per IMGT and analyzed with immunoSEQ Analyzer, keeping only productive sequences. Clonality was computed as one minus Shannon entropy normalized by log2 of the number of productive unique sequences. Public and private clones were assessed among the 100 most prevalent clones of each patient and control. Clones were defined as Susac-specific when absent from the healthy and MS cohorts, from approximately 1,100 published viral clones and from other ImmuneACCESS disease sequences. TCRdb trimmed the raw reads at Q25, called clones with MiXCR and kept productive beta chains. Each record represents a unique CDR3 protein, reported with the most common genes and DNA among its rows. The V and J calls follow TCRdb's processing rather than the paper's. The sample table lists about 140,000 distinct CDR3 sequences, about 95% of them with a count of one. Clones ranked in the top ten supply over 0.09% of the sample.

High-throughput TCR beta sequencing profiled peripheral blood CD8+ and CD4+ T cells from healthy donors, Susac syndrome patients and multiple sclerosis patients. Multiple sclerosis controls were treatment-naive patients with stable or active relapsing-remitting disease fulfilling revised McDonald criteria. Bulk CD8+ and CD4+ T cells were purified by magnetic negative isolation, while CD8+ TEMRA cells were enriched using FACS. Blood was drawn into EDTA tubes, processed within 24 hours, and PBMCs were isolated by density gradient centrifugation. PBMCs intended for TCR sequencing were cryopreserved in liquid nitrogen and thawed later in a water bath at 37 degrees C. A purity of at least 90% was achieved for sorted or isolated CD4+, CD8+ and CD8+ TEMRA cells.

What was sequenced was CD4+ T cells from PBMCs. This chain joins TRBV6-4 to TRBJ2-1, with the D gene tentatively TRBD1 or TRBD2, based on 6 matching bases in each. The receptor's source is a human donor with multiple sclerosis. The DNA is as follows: TGTGCCAGCAGCATGACCCCGGGGGCTGAGCAGTTCTTC. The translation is CASSMTPGAEQFF.